The clone carrying this T cell receptor beta chain was seen repeatedly, ten times or more. Trimming took 0 bases from V and 0 from J, leaving 6 bases between them. The CDR3 has 15 amino acids. Germline V gene sequence: CDR1 SGHRS, CDR2 YFSETQ. The sample is drawn from a study of T cells in Graves' hyperthyroidism and ophthalmopathy. The CDR3 regions of TCR beta were amplified from RNA transcripts. Initially, a first-round RT-PCR of the TCR CDR3 employed the HTBI primer set. MiXCR, run by TCRdb on the multiplex PCR reads, gives a single entry per CDR3 protein. Of about 570,000 distinct CDR3 sequences listed, approximately 44% are singletons.

This TCR was recovered from an adult woman with Graves' disease, either hyperthyroidism or ophthalmopathy (not recorded which). Specimen: peripheral blood or thyroid tissue (not recorded which). This chain joins TRBV5-1 and TRBJ2-2; D unclear. The CDR3 DNA reads as TGCGCCAGCAGCTTGGTGGTCGCGAACACCGGGGAGCTGTTTTTT. Translating gives CASSLVVANTGELFF.